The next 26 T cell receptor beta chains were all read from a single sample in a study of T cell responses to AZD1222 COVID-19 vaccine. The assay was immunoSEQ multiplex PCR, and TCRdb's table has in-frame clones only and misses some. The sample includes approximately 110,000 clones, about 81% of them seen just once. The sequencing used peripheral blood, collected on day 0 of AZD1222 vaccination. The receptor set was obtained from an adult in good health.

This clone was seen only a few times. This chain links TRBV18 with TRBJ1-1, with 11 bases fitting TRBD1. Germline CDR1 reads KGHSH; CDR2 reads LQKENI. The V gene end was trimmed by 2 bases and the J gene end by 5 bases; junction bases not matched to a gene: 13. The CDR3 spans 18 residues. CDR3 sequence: CASSPGGTGGIGKTEAFF. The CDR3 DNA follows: TGTGCCAGCTCACCAGGGGGGACAGGGGGAATTGGAAAGACTGAAGCTTTCTTT. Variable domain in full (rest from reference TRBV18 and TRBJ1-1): NAGVMQNPRHLVRRRGQEARLRCSPMKGHSHVYWYRQLPEEGLKFMVYLQKENIIDESGMPKERFSAEFPKEGPSILRIQQVVRGDSAAYFCASSPGGTGGIGKTEAFFGQGTRLTVV.

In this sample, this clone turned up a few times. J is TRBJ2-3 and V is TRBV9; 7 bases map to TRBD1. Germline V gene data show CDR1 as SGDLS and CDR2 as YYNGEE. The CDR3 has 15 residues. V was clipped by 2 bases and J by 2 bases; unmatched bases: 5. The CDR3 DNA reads TGTGCCAGCAGCGTGAGGGGGCTACACACAGATACGCAGTATTTT. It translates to CASSVRGLHTDTQYF. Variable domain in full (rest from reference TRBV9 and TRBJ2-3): DSGVTQTPKHLITATGQRVTLRCSPRSGDLSVYWYQQSLDQGLQFLIQYYNGEERAKGNILERFSAQQFPDLHSELNLSSLELGDSALYFCASSVRGLHTDTQYFGPGTRLTVL.

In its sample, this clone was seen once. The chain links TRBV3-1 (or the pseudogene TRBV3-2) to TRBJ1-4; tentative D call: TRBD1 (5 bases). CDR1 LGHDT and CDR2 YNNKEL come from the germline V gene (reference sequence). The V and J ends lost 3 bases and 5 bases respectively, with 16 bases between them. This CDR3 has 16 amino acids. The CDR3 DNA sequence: TGTGCCAGCAGCCAGCAGGCGTTAGGGGTCAATGAAAAACTGTTTTTT. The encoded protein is CASSQQALGVNEKLFF.

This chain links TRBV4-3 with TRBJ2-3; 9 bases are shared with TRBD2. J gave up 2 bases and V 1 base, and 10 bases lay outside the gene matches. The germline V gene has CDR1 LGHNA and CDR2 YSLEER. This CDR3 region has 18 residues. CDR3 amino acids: CASSQGLERGELTDTQYF. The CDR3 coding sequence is TGCGCCAGCAGCCAAGGTTTAGAGCGGGGGGAACTCACAGATACGCAGTATTTT.

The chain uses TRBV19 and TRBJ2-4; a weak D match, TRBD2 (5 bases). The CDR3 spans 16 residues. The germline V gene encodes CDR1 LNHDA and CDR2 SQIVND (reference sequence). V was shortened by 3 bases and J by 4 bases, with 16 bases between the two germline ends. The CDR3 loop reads CASSMSSLALKNIQYF. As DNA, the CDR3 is TGTGCCAGTAGTATGTCCTCGCTAGCTTTAAAAAACATTCAGTACTTC.

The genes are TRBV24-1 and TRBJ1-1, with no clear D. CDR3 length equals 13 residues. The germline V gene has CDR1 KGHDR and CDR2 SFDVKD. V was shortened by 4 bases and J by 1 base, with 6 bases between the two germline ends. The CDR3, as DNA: TGTGCCACCAGTGAACCGGAGAACACTGAAGCTTTCTTT. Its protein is CATSEPENTEAFF.

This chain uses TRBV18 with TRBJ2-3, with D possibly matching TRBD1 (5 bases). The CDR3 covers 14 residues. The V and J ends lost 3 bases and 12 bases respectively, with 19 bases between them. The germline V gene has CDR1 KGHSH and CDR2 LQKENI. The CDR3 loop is CASSPLESQGSQYF. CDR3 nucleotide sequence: TGTGCCAGCTCACCGTTGGAGTCTCAGGGCTCACAGTATTTT.

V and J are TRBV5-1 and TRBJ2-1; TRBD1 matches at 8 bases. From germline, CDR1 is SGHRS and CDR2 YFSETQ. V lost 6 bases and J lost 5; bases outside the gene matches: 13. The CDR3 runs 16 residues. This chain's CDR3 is CASNFGGTGPNNEQFF. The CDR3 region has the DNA TGCGCCAGCAACTTTGGGGGGACAGGACCCAACAATGAGCAGTTCTTC. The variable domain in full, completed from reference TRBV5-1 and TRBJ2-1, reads KAGVTQTPRYLIKTRGQQVTLSCSPISGHRSVSWYQQTPGQGLQFLFEYFSETQRNKGNFPGRFSGRQFSNSRSEMNVSTLELGDSALYLCASNFGGTGPNNEQFFGPGTRLTVL.

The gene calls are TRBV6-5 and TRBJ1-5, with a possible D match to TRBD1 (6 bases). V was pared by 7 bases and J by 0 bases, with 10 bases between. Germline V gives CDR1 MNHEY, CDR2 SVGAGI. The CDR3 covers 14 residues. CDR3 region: CASTHRVSNQPQHF. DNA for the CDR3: TGTGCCAGCACCCACAGGGTTAGCAATCAGCCCCAGCATTTT.

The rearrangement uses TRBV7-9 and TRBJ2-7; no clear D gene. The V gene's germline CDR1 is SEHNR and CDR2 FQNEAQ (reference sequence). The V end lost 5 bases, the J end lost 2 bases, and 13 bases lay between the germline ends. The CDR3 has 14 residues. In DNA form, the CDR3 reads TGTGCCAGCAGCCCCCCGGTCACCACCTACGAGCAGTACTTC. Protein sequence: CASSPPVTTYEQYF. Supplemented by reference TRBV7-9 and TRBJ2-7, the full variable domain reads DTGVSQNPRHKITKRGQNVTFRCDPISEHNRLYWYRQTLGQGPEFLTYFQNEAQLEKSRLLSDRFSAERPKGSFSTLEIQRTEQGDSAMYLCASSPPVTTYEQYFGPGTRLTVT.

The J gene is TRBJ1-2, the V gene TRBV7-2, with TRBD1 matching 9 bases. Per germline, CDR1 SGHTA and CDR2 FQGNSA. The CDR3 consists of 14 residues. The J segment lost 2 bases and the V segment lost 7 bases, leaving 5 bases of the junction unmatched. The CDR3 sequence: CASTADRGNYGYTF. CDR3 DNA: TGTGCCAGCACCGCGGACAGGGGAAACTATGGCTACACCTTC.

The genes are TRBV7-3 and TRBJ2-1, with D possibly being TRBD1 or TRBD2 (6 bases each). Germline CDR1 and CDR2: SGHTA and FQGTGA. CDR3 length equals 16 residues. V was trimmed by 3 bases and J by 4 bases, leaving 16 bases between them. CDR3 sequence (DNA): TGTGCCAGCAGCTTCTTCCCTAGGGGGGCTTACAATGAGCAGTTCTTC. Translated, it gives CASSFFPRGAYNEQFF.

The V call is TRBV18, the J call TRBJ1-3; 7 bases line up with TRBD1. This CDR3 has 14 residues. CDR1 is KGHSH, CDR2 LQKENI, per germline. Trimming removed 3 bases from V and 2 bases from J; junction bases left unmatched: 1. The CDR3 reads CASSPGTAGNTIYF. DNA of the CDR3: TGTGCCAGCTCACCCGGGACAGCTGGAAACACCATATATTTT.

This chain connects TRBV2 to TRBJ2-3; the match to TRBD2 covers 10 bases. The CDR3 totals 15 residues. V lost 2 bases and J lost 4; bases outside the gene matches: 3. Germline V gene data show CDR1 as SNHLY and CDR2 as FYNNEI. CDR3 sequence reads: CASSEQRGGADTQYF. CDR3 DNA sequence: TGTGCCAGCAGTGAACAGCGGGGGGGCGCAGATACGCAGTATTTT.

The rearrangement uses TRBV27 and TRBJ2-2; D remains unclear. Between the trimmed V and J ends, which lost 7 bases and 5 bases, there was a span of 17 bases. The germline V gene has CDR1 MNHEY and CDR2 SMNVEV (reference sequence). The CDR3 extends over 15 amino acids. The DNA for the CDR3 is TGTGCCAGCATTAAGTCCGGCTCCGCGACCGGGGAGCTGTTTTTT. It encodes CASIKSGSATGELFF.

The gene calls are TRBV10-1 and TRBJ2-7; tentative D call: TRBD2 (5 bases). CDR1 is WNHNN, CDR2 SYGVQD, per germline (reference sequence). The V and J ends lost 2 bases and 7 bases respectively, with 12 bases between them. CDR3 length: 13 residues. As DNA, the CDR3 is TGCGCCAGCAGTGAGAGTGTTCCGGGGGAGCAGTACTTC. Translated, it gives CASSESVPGEQYF.

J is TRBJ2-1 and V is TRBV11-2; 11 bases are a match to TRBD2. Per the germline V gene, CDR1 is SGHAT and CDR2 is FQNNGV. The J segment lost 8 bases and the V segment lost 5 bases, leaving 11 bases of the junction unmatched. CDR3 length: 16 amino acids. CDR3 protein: CASSPALSGGAYEQFF. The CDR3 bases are TGTGCCAGCAGCCCGGCCCTTAGCGGGGGGGCATATGAGCAGTTCTTC. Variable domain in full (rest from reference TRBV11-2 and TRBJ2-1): EAGVAQSPRYKIIEKRQSVAFWCNPISGHATLYWYQQILGQGPKLLIQFQNNGVVDDSQLPKDRFSAERLKGVDSTLKIQPAKLEDSAVYLCASSPALSGGAYEQFFGPGTRLTVL.

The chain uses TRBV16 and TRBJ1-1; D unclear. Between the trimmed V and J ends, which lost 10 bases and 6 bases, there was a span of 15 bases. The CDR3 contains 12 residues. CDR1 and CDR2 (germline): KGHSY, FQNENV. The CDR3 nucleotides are TGTGCCATCGGTCGGGGTAACGCTGAAGCTTTCTTT. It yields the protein CAIGRGNAEAFF.

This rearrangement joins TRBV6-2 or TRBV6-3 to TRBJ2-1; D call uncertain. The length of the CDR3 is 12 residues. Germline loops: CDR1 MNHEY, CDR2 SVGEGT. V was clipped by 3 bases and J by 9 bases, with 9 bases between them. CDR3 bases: TGTGCCAGCAGTTATGCTGGAAGTGAGCAGTTCTTC. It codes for CASSYAGSEQFF.

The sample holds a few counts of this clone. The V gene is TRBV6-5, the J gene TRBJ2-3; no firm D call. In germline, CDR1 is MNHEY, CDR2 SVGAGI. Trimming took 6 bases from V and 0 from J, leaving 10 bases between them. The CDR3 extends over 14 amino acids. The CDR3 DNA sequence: TGTGCCAGCAGCCGGACCCCGAGCACAGATACGCAGTATTTT. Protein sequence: CASSRTPSTDTQYF.

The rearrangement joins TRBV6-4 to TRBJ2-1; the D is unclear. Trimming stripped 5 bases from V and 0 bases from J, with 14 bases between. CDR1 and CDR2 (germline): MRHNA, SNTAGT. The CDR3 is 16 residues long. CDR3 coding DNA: TGTGCCAGCAGTAGATATGCAGCCAGCTCCTACAATGAGCAGTTCTTC. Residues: CASSRYAASSYNEQFF.

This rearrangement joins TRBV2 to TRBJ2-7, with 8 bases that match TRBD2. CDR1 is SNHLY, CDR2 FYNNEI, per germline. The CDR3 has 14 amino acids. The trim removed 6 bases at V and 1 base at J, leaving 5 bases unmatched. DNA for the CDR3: TGTGCCAGCAGGTCCCAGCGGGGGTCCTACGAGCAGTACTTC. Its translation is CASRSQRGSYEQYF.

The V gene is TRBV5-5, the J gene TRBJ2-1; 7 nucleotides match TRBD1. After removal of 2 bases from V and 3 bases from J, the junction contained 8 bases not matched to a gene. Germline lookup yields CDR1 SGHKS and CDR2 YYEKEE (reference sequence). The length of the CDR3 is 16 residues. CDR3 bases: TGTGCCAGCAGCTTATTCGGACAGGCGCACTACAATGAGCAGTTCTTC. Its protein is CASSLFGQAHYNEQFF.

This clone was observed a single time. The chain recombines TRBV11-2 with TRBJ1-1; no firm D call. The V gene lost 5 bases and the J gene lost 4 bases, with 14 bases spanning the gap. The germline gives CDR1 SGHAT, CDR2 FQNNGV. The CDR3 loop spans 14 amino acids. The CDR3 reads CASSVKGLVTEAFF. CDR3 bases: TGTGCCAGCAGCGTAAAGGGTCTCGTCACTGAAGCTTTCTTT.

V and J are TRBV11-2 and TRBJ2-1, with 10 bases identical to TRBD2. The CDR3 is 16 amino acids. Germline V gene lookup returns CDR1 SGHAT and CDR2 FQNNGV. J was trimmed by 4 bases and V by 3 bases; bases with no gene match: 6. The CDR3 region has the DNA TGTGCCAGCAGCTTGGACAGCGGGGGGGTGTACAATGAGCAGTTCTTC. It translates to CASSLDSGGVYNEQFF.

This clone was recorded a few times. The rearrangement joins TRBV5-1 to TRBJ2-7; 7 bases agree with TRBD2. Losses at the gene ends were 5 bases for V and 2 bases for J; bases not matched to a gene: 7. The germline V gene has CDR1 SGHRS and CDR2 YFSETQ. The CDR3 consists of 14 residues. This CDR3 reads CASSDSSGTYEQYF. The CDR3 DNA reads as TGCGCCAGCAGTGACTCTAGCGGAACCTACGAGCAGTACTTC.